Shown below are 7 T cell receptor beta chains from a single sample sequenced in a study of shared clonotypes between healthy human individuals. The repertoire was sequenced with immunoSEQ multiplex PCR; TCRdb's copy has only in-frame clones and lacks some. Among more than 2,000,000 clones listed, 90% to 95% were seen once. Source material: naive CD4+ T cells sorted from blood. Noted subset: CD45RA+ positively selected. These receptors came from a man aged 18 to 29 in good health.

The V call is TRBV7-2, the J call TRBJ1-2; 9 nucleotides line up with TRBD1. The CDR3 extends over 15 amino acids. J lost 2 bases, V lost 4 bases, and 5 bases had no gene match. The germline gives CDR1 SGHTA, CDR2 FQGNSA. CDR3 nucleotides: TGTGCCAGCAGCTCCCCGGGACAGGGAAACTATGGCTACACCTTC. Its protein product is CASSSPGQGNYGYTF.

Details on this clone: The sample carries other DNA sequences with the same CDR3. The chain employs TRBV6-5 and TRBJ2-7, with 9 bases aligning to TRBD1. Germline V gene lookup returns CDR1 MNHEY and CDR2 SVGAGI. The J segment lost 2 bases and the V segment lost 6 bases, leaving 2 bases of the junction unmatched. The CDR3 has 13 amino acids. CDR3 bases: TGTGCCAGCAGGGACAGGGGTACCTACGAGCAGTACTTC. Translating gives CASRDRGTYEQYF.

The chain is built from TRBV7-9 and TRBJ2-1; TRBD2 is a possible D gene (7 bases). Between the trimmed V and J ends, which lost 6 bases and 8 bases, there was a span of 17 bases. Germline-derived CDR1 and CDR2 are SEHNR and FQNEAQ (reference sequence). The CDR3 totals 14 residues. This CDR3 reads CASSGTRGGDEQFF. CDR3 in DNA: TGTGCCAGCAGTGGGACAAGGGGAGGGGATGAGCAGTTCTTC.

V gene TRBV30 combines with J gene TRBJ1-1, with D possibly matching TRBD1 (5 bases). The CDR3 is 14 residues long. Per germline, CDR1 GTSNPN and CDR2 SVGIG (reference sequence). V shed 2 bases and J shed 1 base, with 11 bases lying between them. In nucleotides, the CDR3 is TGTGCCTGGAGTTCGACAGAAAAGAACACTGAAGCTTTCTTT. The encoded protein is CAWSSTEKNTEAFF.

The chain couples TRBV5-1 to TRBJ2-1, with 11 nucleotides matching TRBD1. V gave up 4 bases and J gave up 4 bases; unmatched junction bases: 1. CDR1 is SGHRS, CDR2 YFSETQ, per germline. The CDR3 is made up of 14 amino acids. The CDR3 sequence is CASSRDRGYNEQFF. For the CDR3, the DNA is TGCGCCAGCAGCCGGGACAGGGGGTACAATGAGCAGTTCTTC.

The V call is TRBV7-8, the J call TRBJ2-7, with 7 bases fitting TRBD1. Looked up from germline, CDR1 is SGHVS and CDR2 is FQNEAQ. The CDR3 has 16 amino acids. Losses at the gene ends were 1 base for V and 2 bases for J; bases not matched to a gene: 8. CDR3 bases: TGTGCCAGCAGCTTAGAGTTGACAGGGCCTACCTACGAGCAGTACTTC. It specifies CASSLELTGPTYEQYF.

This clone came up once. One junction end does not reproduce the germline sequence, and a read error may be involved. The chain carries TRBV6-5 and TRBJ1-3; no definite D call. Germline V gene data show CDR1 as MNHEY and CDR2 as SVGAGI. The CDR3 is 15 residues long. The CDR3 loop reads CASSYYPNSGNTIYF. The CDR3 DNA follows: TGTGCCAGCAGCTACTACCCCAACTCTGGAAACACCATATATTTT.